This is a list of T cell receptor beta chains from one sample in a study of Ad26.COV2.S vaccination and SARS-CoV-2 variants. The method was immunoSEQ multiplex PCR; TCRdb's version includes in-frame clones alone and lacks a portion of them. The data show fewer than 800,000 clones, with roughly 90% seen just once and over 1.3% held by the top ten. Sample: peripheral blood, taken in a trial of Ad26.COV2.S vaccine versus placebo. The receptor source for this set is a person aged 18 to 65 who received the Ad26.COV2.S COVID-19 vaccine or a placebo. Each CDR3 is given without its conserved first and last residue.

TRBV30	TRBJ1-2	12	AWSVMGRDNGYT
TRBV12-3/TRBV12-4	TRBJ1-6	11	ASTSSYNSPLH
TRBV24-1	TRBJ2-3	13	ATSADRGREDTQY
TRBV6-1	TRBJ2-2	11	ASSAADTGELF
TRBV5-5	TRBJ2-4	12	ASTSEGAKNIQY
TRBV5-6	TRBJ1-1	14	ASSLLGTTVWDEAF
TRBV2	TRBJ1-1	11	ASSADRVTEAF
TRBV29-1	TRBJ2-2	12	SVDAGRGTGELF
TRBV6-6	TRBJ2-3	14	ASSPPAGSNTDTQY
TRBV15	TRBJ2-4	14	ATSFRTGLAKNIQY
TRBV2	TRBJ1-2	11	AGSAGGIVGYT
TRBV3-1/TRBV3-2	TRBJ1-1	11	ASSHEVNTEAF
TRBV27	TRBJ1-5	17	ASSTTGTQRVGPRQPQH
TRBV19	TRBJ2-1	13	ASSISGTAYNEQF
TRBV11-2	TRBJ2-3	9	ASTTVYTQY
TRBV11-2	TRBJ2-7	13	ASSLEVAGGDEQY
TRBV3-1/TRBV3-2	TRBJ2-1	13	ASSQPRGGYNEQF
TRBV11-2	TRBJ1-1	12	ASSLQGPPYEAF
TRBV18	TRBJ1-2	12	ASSPWTVPDGYT
TRBV6-2/TRBV6-3	TRBJ1-2	13	ASSYLSGINDGYT
TRBV7-2	TRBJ2-7	13	ASSYGASGAYEQY
TRBV29-1	TRBJ2-5	8	SVEQETQY
TRBV7-2	TRBJ1-1	12	ASSPYSGNTEAF
TRBV19	TRBJ1-4	14	ASSIDLRTAGEKLF
TRBV19	TRBJ2-7	12	ASSIRAAEYEQY
TRBV12-3/TRBV12-4	TRBJ2-4	10	ASSDSGNIQY
TRBV5-1	TRBJ1-3	13	ASSHGTASGNTIY
TRBV18	TRBJ2-2	13	ASSPRLPNTGELF